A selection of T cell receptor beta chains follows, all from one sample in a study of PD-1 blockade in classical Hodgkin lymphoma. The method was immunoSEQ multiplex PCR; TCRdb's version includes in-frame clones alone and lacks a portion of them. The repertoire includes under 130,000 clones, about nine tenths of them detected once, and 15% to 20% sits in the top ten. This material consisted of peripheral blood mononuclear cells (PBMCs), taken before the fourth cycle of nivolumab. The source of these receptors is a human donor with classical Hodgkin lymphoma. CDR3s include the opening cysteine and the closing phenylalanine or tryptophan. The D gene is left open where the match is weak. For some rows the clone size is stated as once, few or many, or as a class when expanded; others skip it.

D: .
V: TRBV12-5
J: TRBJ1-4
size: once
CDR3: CASGLAVEKELFF
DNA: TGTGCTAGTGGTTTGGCCGTCGAAAAGGAACTGTTTTTT

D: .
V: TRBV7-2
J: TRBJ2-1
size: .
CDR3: CASSLGRTVSEQFF
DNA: TGTGCCAGCAGCTTAGGCCGGACAGTCAGCGAGCAGTTCTTC

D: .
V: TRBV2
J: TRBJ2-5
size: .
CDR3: CASSLGPEETQYF
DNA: TGTGCCAGCTCCCTTGGCCCTGAAGAGACCCAGTACTTC

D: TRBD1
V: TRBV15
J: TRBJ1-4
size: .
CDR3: CATSDRVLNEKLFF
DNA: TGTGCCACCAGCGACAGGGTATTGAATGAAAAACTGTTTTTT

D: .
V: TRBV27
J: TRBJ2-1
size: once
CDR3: CASKPIRTNEQFF
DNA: TGTGCCAGCAAGCCAATCCGGACCAACGAGCAGTTCTTC

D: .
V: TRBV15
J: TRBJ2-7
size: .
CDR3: CATSRVPDPAYEQYF
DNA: TGTGCCACCAGCAGAGTGCCGGACCCTGCCTACGAGCAGTACTTC

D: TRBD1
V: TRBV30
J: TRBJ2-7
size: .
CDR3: CACRIRDSLYEQYF
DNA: TGTGCCTGTCGAATCCGGGACAGTCTTTACGAGCAGTACTTC

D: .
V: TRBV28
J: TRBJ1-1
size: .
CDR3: CASSLVTGQRHLNTEAFF
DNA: TGTGCCAGCAGTTTAGTAACCGGGCAGAGACACCTGAACACTGAAGCTTTCTTT

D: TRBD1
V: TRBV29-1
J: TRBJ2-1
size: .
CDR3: CSVGTGLYNEQFF
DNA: TGCAGCGTTGGGACAGGGCTCTACAATGAGCAGTTCTTC

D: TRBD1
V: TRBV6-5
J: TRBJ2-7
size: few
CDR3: CASLGQGPPYEQYF
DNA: TGTGCCAGTTTGGGACAGGGGCCCCCCTACGAGCAGTACTTC

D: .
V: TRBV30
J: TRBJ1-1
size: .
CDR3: CAWSGVGVGTEAFF
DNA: TGTGCCTGGAGTGGGGTAGGGGTGGGCACTGAAGCTTTCTTT

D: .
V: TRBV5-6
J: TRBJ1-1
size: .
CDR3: CASSLRWGGTEAFF
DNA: TGTGCCAGCAGCTTGCGGTGGGGTGGGACTGAAGCTTTCTTT

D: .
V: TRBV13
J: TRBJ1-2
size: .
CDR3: CASSLVGIYGYTF
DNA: TGTGCCAGCAGCTTAGTTGGAATCTATGGCTACACCTTC

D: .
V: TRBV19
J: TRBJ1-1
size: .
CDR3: CASSINGGPNTEAFF
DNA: TGTGCCAGTAGTATTAACGGCGGCCCGAACACTGAAGCTTTCTTT